What follows are 7 T cell receptor beta chains derived from one specimen sequenced in a study of post-analysis software for immune sequencing data. Study-wide findings and caveats: Patients showed TRBV5-6, TRBV5-1 and TRBV20-1 among a few TRBV segments more frequent than in controls.

Their specific antigens are unknown. TCR beta cDNA libraries included unique molecular identifiers. One entry per CDR3 protein, called by TCRdb with MiXCR from the PCR reads. Here the sample spans 350,000 to 500,000 distinct CDR3 sequences, 39% being singletons. Sequencing input: blood. The receptor source for this set is a girl aged 2 to 9 with multiple sclerosis.

This chain links TRBV28 with TRBJ2-4; 8 bases agree with TRBD1. The DNA end is a closer match to TRBJ2-7, so the J assignment may be wrong. The germline V gene has CDR1 MDHEN and CDR2 SYDVKM. CDR3 length: 14 amino acids. The CDR3 DNA reads as TGTGCCAGCGGGTCCCCGGACAGGGCCTACGAGCAGTACTTC. Its translation: CASGSPDRAYEQYF.

The J gene is TRBJ2-1, the V gene TRBV10-3; 12 nucleotides align to TRBD2. The CDR3 runs to 18 residues. Per the germline V gene, CDR1 is ENHRY and CDR2 is SYGVKD. The V gene end was trimmed by 6 bases and the J gene end by 0 bases; junction bases not matched to a gene: 9. This CDR3 reads CAIRGLAGLSSSYNEQFF. CDR3 nucleotides: TGTGCCATCAGGGGACTAGCGGGCTTGTCGAGCTCCTACAATGAGCAGTTCTTC.

This clonotype turned up a few times. V usage is TRBV24-1 and J usage is TRBJ1-2; the D is unclear. The germline V gene has CDR1 KGHDR and CDR2 SFDVKD. The CDR3 is made up of 14 amino acids. The V end was cut by 1 base, the J end by 2 bases, with 7 bases between. The chain's CDR3 is CATSDFGGNYGYTF. CDR3 sequence (DNA): TGTGCCACCAGTGATTTCGGCGGAAACTATGGCTACACCTTC.

The chain has TRBV20-1 and TRBJ2-4; no firm D call. TRBJ2-7 matches the DNA end more closely, so the J call is doubtful. Per the germline V gene, CDR1 is DFQATT and CDR2 is SNEGSKA (reference sequence). The CDR3 consists of 13 residues. CDR3 protein: CSARDLRLYEQYF. Here the CDR3 DNA reads TGCAGTGCTAGAGATCTGCGGCTCTACGAGCAGTACTTC.

This clonotype was observed a handful of times. The chain carries TRBV29-1 and TRBJ2-7, with 8 bases aligning to TRBD1. Germline trimming cut 5 bases from V and 4 bases from J; bases unmatched to any gene: 7. Per the germline V gene, CDR1 is SQVTM and CDR2 is ANQGSEA. The CDR3 is 13 amino acids. This CDR3 reads CSVLGQGNYEQYF. The CDR3 DNA reads as TGCAGCGTTCTCGGACAGGGAAATTACGAGCAGTACTTC.

V and J are TRBV15 and TRBJ1-6, with TRBD1 matching 7 bases. The CDR3 sequence is 15 residues long. Looked up from germline, CDR1 is LNHNV and CDR2 is YYDKDF (reference sequence). V trimming: 3 bases; J trimming: 11 bases; junction bases outside the gene matches: 10. CDR3 residues: CATSRGTERMTPLHF. CDR3 DNA: TGTGCCACCAGCAGGGGGACAGAGAGGATGACACCCCTCCACTTT.

This clonotype was seen only a few times. The chain links TRBV28 to TRBJ2-3, with D uncertain. CDR1 MDHEN and CDR2 SYDVKM come from the germline V gene. V lost 3 bases, J lost 1 base, and 11 bases lay in between. This CDR3 region has 15 residues. The CDR3 DNA follows: TGTGCCAGCAGTTTCCCCCAGACCCGCACAGATACGCAGTATTTT. Translated, it gives CASSFPQTRTDTQYF.